A selection of T cell receptor beta chains follows, all from one sample in a study of blood T cell repertoires in COVID-19. The table came from immunoSEQ multiplex PCR; TCRdb's copy has only in-frame clones and leaves some out. The table records hundreds of thousands of clones, roughly 86% of them present only once. Sequencing was carried out using PBMCs or T cells enriched from blood (not recorded which). The receptors stem from a woman under 40 with acute COVID-19. Each CDR3 is given with its conserved first and last residue. D genes are given only for firm matches. Only some rows state a clone size, as once, few, many or a class for expanded clones.

TRBJ2-3,-,TRBV5-1,-,TGCGCCAGCAGCTCCGGGGGAACTAGCACAGATACGCAGTATTTT,CASSSGGTSTDTQYF
TRBJ1-2,TRBD1,TRBV29-1,-,TGCAGCGCTGCTCTGCCTGGACAGGCCAGAGATGGCTACACCTTC,CSAALPGQARDGYTF
TRBJ1-5,-,TRBV7-9,-,TGTGCCAGCAGCCCCCTAGCGTCCGCCCGGCCCCAGCATTTT,CASSPLASARPQHF
TRBJ2-3,-,TRBV2,-,TGTGCCAGCAGGAGACTGGACTTGGGGGGTACGCAGTATTTT,CASRRLDLGGTQYF
TRBJ1-3,-,TRBV18,-,TGTGCCAGCTCAACCGGGATAGGAAACACCATATATTTT,CASSTGIGNTIYF
TRBJ2-1,TRBD1,TRBV5-1,-,TGCGCCAGCAGCCCCGGACAGGGGGTTGATGAGCAGTTCTTC,CASSPGQGVDEQFF
TRBJ2-5,TRBD2,TRBV2,-,TGTGCCAGCAGCGTAGCGGGGGGGTCCTCCCAGTACTTC,CASSVAGGSSQYF
TRBJ1-1,TRBD1,TRBV30,few,TGTGCCTGGAGTCGGACAGGCTTGAACACTGAAGCTTTCTTT,CAWSRTGLNTEAFF
TRBJ1-3,-,TRBV7-2,-,TGTGCCAGCAGCTTAATAGCGCGGTCTGGAAACACCATATATTTT,CASSLIARSGNTIYF
TRBJ1-3,-,TRBV11-3,-,TGTGCCAGCAGCCCTACCTTGCGGAGGACCTCTGGAAACACCATATATTTT,CASSPTLRRTSGNTIYF
TRBJ2-3,TRBD2,TRBV2,-,TGTGCCAGCAGCCGACTAGCGGGGGCCCCCACAGATACGCAGTATTTT,CASSRLAGAPTDTQYF
TRBJ2-6,TRBD1,TRBV5-1,-,TGCGCCAGCAGCTCGCCGGCCACAGGGGCTGGGGCCAACGTCCTGACTTTC,CASSSPATGAGANVLTF
TRBJ2-1,TRBD2,TRBV5-1,-,TGCGCCAGCAGCTTTCCCAGCGGACTAGCGGGGGGGCCGAATAACTACAATGAGCAGTTCTTC,CASSFPSGLAGGPNNYNEQFF
TRBJ1-1,-,TRBV6-5,-,TGTGCCAGCAGTTACTCGCGGAAAAACACTGAAGCTTTCTTT,CASSYSRKNTEAFF
TRBJ1-2,-,TRBV15,-,TGTGCCACCAGCGAGACAGACTATGGCTACACCTTC,CATSETDYGYTF
TRBJ2-3,TRBD2,TRBV19,-,TGTGCCAGTAGGATCGGGACTAGCGGGTCCACAGATACGCAGTATTTT,CASRIGTSGSTDTQYF
TRBJ1-2,TRBD1,TRBV29-1,-,TGCAGCGTTGAGTCAGGGGGATATGGCTACACCTTC,CSVESGGYGYTF